A selection of T cell receptor beta chains follows, all from one sample in a study of blood T cell repertoires in COVID-19. The protocol was immunoSEQ multiplex PCR, while the TCRdb copy is restricted to in-frame clones and leaves out a portion. The profile covers a few hundred thousand clones, with more than 75% appearing a single time and less than 2% taken by the ten largest. The sequencing input was PBMCs or T cells enriched from blood (not recorded which). Receptor source: a man aged 35 to 55 who had recovered from COVID-19. Each CDR3 is given with its conserved first and last residue. The D gene is left open where the match is weak. A row's size may be missing; if present it is once, few, many or a size class.

j_call d_call v_call clone_size cdr3_nt cdr3_aa
TRBJ2-7 TRBD1 TRBV19 - TGTGCCAGTAGTAGAGGTCGGGACAGCTCCTACGAGCAGTACTTC CASSRGRDSSYEQYF
TRBJ2-5 TRBD1 TRBV2 once TGTGCCACAATGGCCGACAGGGGAACTAGGGAGACCCAGTACTTC CATMADRGTRETQYF
TRBJ2-7 TRBD1 TRBV19 - TGTGCCAGCAGACGACAGGGAAAGGGAGCCGACTACGAGCAGTACTTC CASRRQGKGADYEQYF
TRBJ2-7 TRBD2 TRBV7-9 - TGTGCCAGCACCGGGGGGGACCCAGGGACCTACGAGCAGTACTTC CASTGGDPGTYEQYF
TRBJ1-2 - TRBV10-3 - TGTGCCATCAGCGGACAGTCCGTCCTTCTGGGGAACTATGGCTACACCTTC CAISGQSVLLGNYGYTF
TRBJ2-2 - TRBV10-3 - TGTGCCATCAGTATACTGGACATCACCGGGGAGCTGTTTTTT CAISILDITGELFF
TRBJ2-7 - TRBV27 - TGTGCCAGCAGTTTGGCTAGCGTGAGAGGCGAGCAGTACTTC CASSLASVRGEQYF
TRBJ1-1 - TRBV4-1 - TGCGCCAGCAGCCAAGTAATGAAACAGGCTGAAGCTTTCTTT CASSQVMKQAEAFF
TRBJ1-3 TRBD1 TRBV9 - TGTGCCAGCAGTAGAGCGGGACAGGGGGGAAACACCATATATTTT CASSRAGQGGNTIYF
TRBJ1-6 - TRBV30 - TGTGCCTGGAGTTCAGGGTCACCCCTCCACTTT CAWSSGSPLHF
TRBJ1-5 TRBD1 TRBV7-9 - TGTGCCAGCAGCTTGACAGGGGATCAGCCCCAGCATTTT CASSLTGDQPQHF
TRBJ1-1 - TRBV5-1 - TGCGCCAGCAGCTTGCAGGGGACAATGACTTTAGAAGCTTTCTTT CASSLQGTMTLEAFF
TRBJ1-5 - TRBV7-9 - TGTGCCAGCAGCGGGGGGATAAATCAGCCCCAGCATTTT CASSGGINQPQHF
TRBJ1-2 - TRBV4-1 - TGCGCCAGCAGCCAAGGGACAGCCAGTAACTATGGCTACACCTTC CASSQGTASNYGYTF
TRBJ2-3 TRBD1 TRBV27 - TGTGCCAGCAGCCATAATGCCGGGACAGGGCGCACAGATACGCAGTATTTT CASSHNAGTGRTDTQYF
TRBJ1-2 - TRBV27 - TGTGCCAGCAGTTTCGGGGGGTCGGGCTATGGCTACACCTTC CASSFGGSGYGYTF
TRBJ2-1 - TRBV9 - TGTGCCAGCAGTGGACGTTCTAGCTCCCAGCGCGGTGAGCAGTTCTTC CASSGRSSSQRGEQFF
TRBJ2-1 TRBD2 TRBV2 - TGTGCCAGCAGTTCGCTTAGCGGGGGGGCTATGTATGAGCAGTTCTTC CASSSLSGGAMYEQFF
TRBJ2-1 - TRBV27 - TGTGCCAGCAGTTGGGTTTGGAGGGAGCCCTACAATGAGCAGTTCTTC CASSWVWREPYNEQFF
TRBJ2-6 TRBD1 TRBV28 - TGTGCCAGCAGTCTATTCCGGGTCCCGCCGGGACAGTTAGTCTCTGGGGCCAACGTCCTGACTTTC CASSLFRVPPGQLVSGANVLTF
TRBJ2-1 - TRBV19 - TGTGCCAGTAGTATGAGTCTAGCAGTATACAATGAGCAGTTCTTC CASSMSLAVYNEQFF
TRBJ1-1 - TRBV5-1 - TGCGCCAGCAGCGCCAGACAGGTGAACACTGAAGCTTTCTTT CASSARQVNTEAFF
TRBJ2-1 TRBD2 TRBV29-1 - TGCAGCGTTGCGGGAGGTAGCTCCTACAATGAGCAGTTCTTC CSVAGGSSYNEQFF
TRBJ1-2 - TRBV4-1 few TGCGCCAGCAGCCAACCCACCACGCGCCGAGGCTACACCTTC CASSQPTTRRGYTF
TRBJ1-1 - TRBV18 - TGTGCCAGCTCACCGAACCGCCCAAAAGAGGCTTTCTTT CASSPNRPKEAFF
TRBJ2-1 TRBD1 TRBV18 - TGTGCCAGCTCACCAATGGGACAGGGGATGATGGCTGAGCAGTTCTTC CASSPMGQGMMAEQFF
TRBJ2-3 - TRBV27 - TGTGCCAGCAGCCCTAGCGCTTGGGCAGAAGATACGCAGTATTTT CASSPSAWAEDTQYF
TRBJ1-4 TRBD1 TRBV3-1/TRBV3-2 - TGTGCCAGCAGCCAAGATTCGACGGGACAGACGGTTATTTTT CASSQDSTGQTVIF
TRBJ2-4 - TRBV7-9 - TGTGCCAGCAGCTTAGGTTGGGGGCCAGACATTCAGTACTTC CASSLGWGPDIQYF
TRBJ2-1 TRBD2 TRBV6-5 - TGTGCCAGCAGTAGCCTCCTTTGGGGCGGGAGACAGATCTTC CASSSLLWGGRQIF
TRBJ2-6 TRBD2 TRBV3-1/TRBV3-2 - TGTGCCAGCAGCCCATCCACTAGCGGGAGCTCTGGGGCCAACGTCCTGACTTTC CASSPSTSGSSGANVLTF
TRBJ2-3 - TRBV21-1 - TGTGCCAGCAGCAAAGGCAGACAGGGTAGCACAGATACGCAGTATTTT CASSKGRQGSTDTQYF
TRBJ1-5 - TRBV28 - TGTGCCAGCAGTTACCTCGTGGGGCAGGCCGATCAGCCCCAGCATTTT CASSYLVGQADQPQHF
TRBJ1-2 - TRBV18 - TGTGCCAGCTCATCAAGGCCCCAATCGGGTGATGGCTACACCTTC CASSSRPQSGDGYTF
TRBJ1-1 TRBD1 TRBV5-1 - TGCGCCAGCAGCCGGGGACAGGGGAACACTGAAGCTTTCTTT CASSRGQGNTEAFF
TRBJ2-3 TRBD2 TRBV19 - TGTGCCAGTACCCTCGGCGGGAGGGGGACAGATACGCAGTATTTT CASTLGGRGTDTQYF
TRBJ2-7 - TRBV5-5 - TGTGCCAGCAGCTGGGGAACAGGGTACGAGCAGTACTTC CASSWGTGYEQYF
TRBJ2-5 TRBD1 TRBV28 - TGTGCCAGCAGTTTACCCGGGACAGGGGTTGTAGAGACCCAGTACTTC CASSLPGTGVVETQYF
TRBJ2-5 - TRBV28 - TGTGCCAGCAGCCAGGGGGGAGAGACCCAGTACTTC CASSQGGETQYF
TRBJ1-1 - TRBV19 once TGTGCCAGCCTCCCAACACACAGGGCCGGTATTGAAGCTTTCTTT CASLPTHRAGIEAFF
TRBJ2-2 - TRBV27 - TGTGCCAGCACCCAACGGGGCGGGGAGCTGTTTTTT CASTQRGGELFF
TRBJ2-7 TRBD2 TRBV29-1 - TGCAGCGTTGCCCTAGCGGGACGGTCCTCCTACGAGCAGTACTTC CSVALAGRSSYEQYF
TRBJ2-7 - TRBV7-2 - TGTGCCAGCAGCCCCCGGGATGGATCCTACGAGCAGTACTTC CASSPRDGSYEQYF
TRBJ2-1 TRBD1 TRBV29-1 - TGCAGCGCGACTTCAGGGGGCAGGGACAATGAGCAGTTCTTC CSATSGGRDNEQFF
TRBJ1-5 - TRBV18 - TGTGCCAGCTCACCGGGACAAGATCAGCCCCAGCATTTT CASSPGQDQPQHF
TRBJ2-3 TRBD2 TRBV9 - TGTGCCAGCAGCGCCTCCCTGGGGGGGTACACAGATACGCAGTATTTT CASSASLGGYTDTQYF
TRBJ1-1 TRBD1 TRBV4-3 - TGCGCCAGCAGCCAGGCCGGGACAGGGGACAGAAACACTGAAGCTTTCTTT CASSQAGTGDRNTEAFF
TRBJ2-3 - TRBV19 - TGTGCCAGTAGCCACACAGGGCGCACAGATACGCAGTATTTT CASSHTGRTDTQYF
TRBJ1-1 - TRBV7-9 - TGTGCCAGCAGCCCCTACGGGACACCCACCGGGGCTGAAGCTTTCTTT CASSPYGTPTGAEAFF
TRBJ2-1 TRBD2 TRBV6-5 - TGTGCCAGCAGTTACTCGGGACTAGCGGACCACAATGAGCAGTTCTTC CASSYSGLADHNEQFF
TRBJ2-7 TRBD1 TRBV5-8 - TGTGCCAGCAGCTACCGGGACAGGGGCTACGAGCAGTACTTC CASSYRDRGYEQYF
TRBJ2-3 TRBD2 TRBV7-2 - TGTGCCAGCAGATTAAGCGGGGGGGCCGCAGATACGCAGTATTTT CASRLSGGAADTQYF